This TCR beta chain was obtained from a study of blood T cell repertoires in COVID-19. The junction had 13 bases not matched to a gene; V was cut back by 0 bases and J by 8 bases. CDR1 is SGHDT and CDR2 is YYEEEE in the germline V gene. The CDR3 contains 16 residues. Original processing notes: Using reference gene primer amplification, nucleated cell counts were estimated. Sequencing was performed with immunoSEQ multiplex PCR; in TCRdb, only in-frame clones are kept and a portion is missing. D and trimming were read from the DNA, whereas the V and J calls and clone size are those reported in that table. The table has 75,000 to 80,000 clones, about 85% seen once.

The genes are TRBV5-6 and TRBJ1-2, with 7 bases fitting TRBD1. The receptor was derived from a human donor in a cohort sampled during active COVID-19. The sample comprised peripheral blood. Here the CDR3 DNA reads TGTGCCAGCAGCTTGGAGGGACAGCCCCCGCGGGAAGGCTACACCTTC. Translated: CASSLEGQPPREGYTF.